The following is a T cell receptor (beta chain) sequence with its context. What it recognizes is unknown. TCRdb's table, derived via immunoSEQ multiplex PCR, lists solely in-frame clones and lacks some. The table lists under 850,000 clones, 72% of them singletons. The sample originates from a study of shared clonotypes between healthy human individuals. The CDR3 contains 12 residues. With V trimmed by 6 bases and J by 4 bases, 6 bases remained unmatched. The germline CDR1 and CDR2 sequences are SQVTM and ANQGSEA. Investigators divided CD4+ cells into CD45RA+ naive and CD45RA-negative memory subsets. General study results and limits: The rarefaction results pointed to incomplete sorted-subset sequencing despite large depth. Relative to their counterparts shared across all four donors, non-shared clonotypes exhibited diminished generation probabilities. In four donors, about 5% of naive CD4 clonotypes appeared in common.

Sequenced input: memory CD4+ T cells sorted from blood. Subset noted: CD45RA-negative fraction. The chain couples TRBV29-1 to TRBJ2-7, with TRBD1 matching 7 bases. The clonotype originates from a woman younger than 45 in good health. The CDR3 region is CSVTGQPYEQYF. The CDR3 DNA sequence: TGCAGCGTCACGGGACAGCCATACGAGCAGTACTTC.